The 9 T cell receptor beta chains below were found in one sample sequenced in a study of Ad26.COV2.S vaccination and SARS-CoV-2 variants (dated by TCRdb to the early 2020s). This sample's treatment or condition label indicates: roughly 20 received Ad26.COV2.S at low or high dose, single or two shots; roughly 5 received placebo; per-sample allocation not given. For vaccine and placebo recipients, the sequenced repertoires came from samples collected on day 63 after the first injection. Library prep was done by the immunoSEQ multiplex PCR assay. Held by TCRdb, this immuneACCESS table contains in-frame sequences only and omits some clones. Under half of the omission traces to an unresolved V gene where checked; the cause of the rest is unknown. This sample comprises some 400,000 clones, approximately 91% of them detected only once. Over 1.5% of the sample rests with the top ten. The sample consisted of peripheral blood, taken in a trial of Ad26.COV2.S vaccine versus placebo. All receptors come from a person aged 18-60 years who received the Ad26.COV2.S COVID-19 vaccine or a placebo.

This chain joins TRBV7-8 and TRBJ2-2; 10 bases line up with TRBD1. Germline lookup yields CDR1 SGHVS and CDR2 FQNEAQ. Germline trimming cut 5 bases from V and 1 base from J; bases unmatched to any gene: 13. CDR3 length: 19 amino acids. Here the CDR3 reads CASSRGQGRAERNTGELFF. The CDR3 DNA reads as TGTGCCAGCAGCCGGGGACAGGGGAGGGCGGAGCGGAACACCGGGGAGCTGTTTTTT.

The chain recombines TRBV4-1 with TRBJ1-1; 8 bases agree with TRBD1. The CDR3 runs to 14 residues. Germline V gene sequence: CDR1 MGHRA, CDR2 YSYEKL. Losses at the gene ends were 0 bases for V and 6 bases for J; bases not matched to a gene: 3. The CDR3 DNA reads TGCGCCAGCAGCCAAGATCGGACAGGGTCTGAAGCTTTCTTT. This sequence encodes CASSQDRTGSEAFF.

The chain combines TRBV5-1 with TRBJ2-1; D not certain. Germline lookup yields CDR1 SGHRS and CDR2 YFSETQ. The V end was cut by 4 bases, the J end by 7 bases, with 9 bases between. CDR3 length: 12 residues. The CDR3 is CASSPERNEQFF. The CDR3 DNA reads TGCGCCAGCAGCCCCGAGAGGAATGAGCAGTTCTTC.

This rearrangement joins TRBV15 to TRBJ2-6, with D possibly matching TRBD1 (6 bases). Trimming pared 3 bases from V and 1 base from J, leaving 7 bases between. CDR1 is LNHNV, CDR2 YYDKDF, per germline (reference sequence). The CDR3 covers 15 residues. The CDR3 DNA sequence: TGTGCCACCAGCAGGAGGGGGTCTGGGGCCAACGTCCTGACTTTC. Translated, it gives CATSRRGSGANVLTF.

The chain joins TRBV28 to TRBJ1-1, with D tentatively TRBD1 (5 bases). The CDR3 loop spans 13 amino acids. The germline V and J ends were trimmed by 8 bases and 1 base, with 11 bases remaining between them. CDR1 and CDR2 from the germline V gene are MDHEN and SYDVKM. CDR3 sequence: CASGYRKNTEAFF. CDR3 coding DNA: TGTGCCAGCGGCTACAGGAAGAACACTGAAGCTTTCTTT.

The chain couples TRBV5-1 to TRBJ2-7, with TRBD1 matching over 9 bases. The J segment lost 4 bases and the V segment lost 0 bases, leaving 11 bases of the junction unmatched. This CDR3 contains 17 residues. CDR1 and CDR2 (germline): SGHRS, YFSETQ. CDR3 sequence (DNA): TGCGCCAGCAGCTTGGAAAGGACAGGGGACTCGCAATACGAGCAGTACTTC. Translated, it gives CASSLERTGDSQYEQYF.

Regarding this clone: Within the sample, other DNA sequences also encode this same CDR3. This chain links TRBV30 with TRBJ2-3; D not certain. Germline V gives CDR1 GTSNPN, CDR2 SVGIG (reference sequence). V lost 5 bases, J lost 0 bases, and 6 bases lay in between. This CDR3 has 12 residues. Here the CDR3 reads CAWSASTDTQYF. Here the CDR3 DNA reads TGTGCCTGGTCAGCCAGCACAGATACGCAGTATTTT. Full variable domain (remainder filled in from reference TRBV30 and TRBJ2-3): SQTIHQWPATLVQPVGSPLSLECTVEGTSNPNLYWYRQAAGRGLQLLFYSVGIGQISSEVPQNLSASRPQDRQFILSSKKLLLSDSGFYLCAWSASTDTQYFGPGTRLTVL.

A few counts support this clone. The chain employs TRBV5-1 and TRBJ1-1, with D unresolved. The germline V gene has CDR1 SGHRS and CDR2 YFSETQ. Trimming removed 2 bases at V and 1 base at J, with 6 bases between. This CDR3 region has 13 residues. CDR3 nucleotide sequence: TGCGCCAGCAGCTTCGGCGCGAACACTGAAGCTTTCTTT. Its translation: CASSFGANTEAFF.

This chain joins TRBV10-1 and TRBJ2-1; D gene ambiguous. The CDR3 contains 14 residues. Germline V gene sequence: CDR1 WNHNN, CDR2 SYGVQD (reference sequence). Trimming stripped 0 bases from V and 5 bases from J, with 8 bases between. CDR3 nucleotide sequence: TGCGCCAGCAGTGAGTCGGCAAGGGACAATGAGCAGTTCTTC. Protein product: CASSESARDNEQFF.